A single TCR beta chain is shown here with its context. The data belong to a study of blood T cell repertoires in COVID-19. Study-level background: Samples taken during acute and convalescent COVID-19 were collected in the United States, Italy and Spain. The analysed material was cDNA or gDNA that came from T cells, B-cell-depleted T cells, or PBMCs.

In germline, CDR1 is SGHTA, CDR2 FQGNSA. The CDR3 runs 16 residues. Deletions cut 5 bases from V and 5 bases from J, with 16 bases between. Original processing notes: Amplifying reference gene primers gave estimates of nucleated cell counts. Sequencing used immunoSEQ multiplex PCR; TCRdb keeps in-frame clones, though not all of them. The V and J calls and clone size were taken over from that table, and D and trimming were inferred from the DNA. This sample has 200,000 or so clones; roughly 87% occur once, and the top ten carry under 2%. The genes are TRBV7-2 and TRBJ1-6; D ambiguous. The specimen was peripheral blood. The receptor was isolated from a man aged 35-49 years with active or convalescent COVID-19. The CDR3 DNA reads as TGTGCCAGCAGCGCCAGGTCCCGAAGCAATAATTCACCCCTCCACTTT. It encodes CASSARSRSNNSPLHF.